Listed here is a single T cell receptor (beta chain). What it binds is not known. TCRdb's copy holds only in-frame clones and misses some; the assay was immunoSEQ multiplex PCR. This table has about 43,000 clones, around 88% appearing once. These data belong to a study of OX40 agonist ivuxolimab in advanced cancers. On the study more broadly: Dose-escalation patients suffered from hepatocellular carcinoma, melanoma, renal cell or head and neck cancer. People who had prior anti-PD-1, anti-PD-L1 or anti-CTLA-4 therapy could take part, and roughly 44% had some.

Findings and limits, study-wide: Both CD4+ and CD8+ T cell populations in blood had undergone clonal expansion by week 6 at 0.1 to 3.0 mg/kg.

The length of the CDR3 is 13 residues. Looked up from germline, CDR1 is SEHNR and CDR2 is FQNEAQ (reference sequence). After removal of 3 bases from V and 8 bases from J, the junction contained 2 bases not matched to a gene. The rearrangement joins TRBV7-9 to TRBJ1-4; 8 bases map to TRBD1. The sequence derives from an adult with an advanced solid tumor such as melanoma, head and neck, liver or kidney cancer. Sequences were derived from CD4+ or CD8+ T cells sorted from blood, sampled in a trial of the OX40 agonist ivuxolimab. DNA for the CDR3: TGTGCCAGCAGCTTTAGGGACAGGGAAAAACTGTTTTTT. It codes for CASSFRDREKLFF.